This TCR beta chain was captured in a study of shared clonotypes between healthy human individuals. Looking at the study overall: The people who gave samples were a couple of women and three men aged 18 to 49.

Comment on this clone: What it recognizes is unknown.

Clones were read by immunoSEQ multiplex PCR, and TCRdb kept only the in-frame ones, dropping some. The repertoire includes 2 million to 2.5 million clones, over 85% of them detected once, and 0.36% sits in the top ten. Findings and limits, study-wide: Sequencing depth was a factor that was expected to affect clonotype sharing among donors. Clonotypes shared by all four sorted-subset donors had higher generation probabilities than non-shared clonotypes. Generally, estimated richness proved larger in naive subsets than it did in memory subsets.

The CDR3 contains 14 residues. Germline V gene sequence: CDR1 SGHTA, CDR2 FQGTGA. V lost 4 bases and J 5 bases, leaving 13 bases between the germline ends. The sample consisted of naive CD4+ T cells from PBMCs. Subset denoted: CD45RA+ positively selected. The sequence was collected from a man younger than 35 in good health. Some clones in this sample may be carry-over from other donors' samples. This sequence joins TRBV7-3 and TRBJ2-3; possibly TRBD2 for D (6 bases). The CDR3 loop reads CASSSMGGGDTQYF. The DNA for the CDR3 is TGTGCCAGCAGCTCCATGGGGGGTGGAGATACGCAGTATTTT.